The entry below gives a single TCR beta chain sequence along with its context. V dropped 4 bases and J dropped 4; count of bases not matched to a gene: 8. The CDR3 totals 17 residues. CDR1 is LGHDT and CDR2 is YNNKEL in the germline V gene (reference sequence). The data are from a study of blood T cell repertoires in COVID-19. Study overall: PBMCs, B-cell-depleted T cells, or T cells provided the cDNA or gDNA that made up the material.

In the original analysis: By means of reference gene primer amplification, nucleated cell counts were estimated. TCRdb keeps only in-frame clones here, not all; method: immunoSEQ multiplex PCR. V and J calls and clone size are copied from that table; D and trimming were computed from the DNA. Of 60,000 or so clones listed, around nine tenths are singletons. The rearrangement links TRBV3-1 (or the pseudogene TRBV3-2) to TRBJ2-5, with 14 positions matching TRBD2. The source of this sequence is a woman in her 70s with active COVID-19. The sequencing input was peripheral blood. In nucleotides, the CDR3 is TGTGCCAGCAGCCTCCCGACTAGCGGGAGGGCCTTAGAGACCCAGTACTTC. This encodes CASSLPTSGRALETQYF.